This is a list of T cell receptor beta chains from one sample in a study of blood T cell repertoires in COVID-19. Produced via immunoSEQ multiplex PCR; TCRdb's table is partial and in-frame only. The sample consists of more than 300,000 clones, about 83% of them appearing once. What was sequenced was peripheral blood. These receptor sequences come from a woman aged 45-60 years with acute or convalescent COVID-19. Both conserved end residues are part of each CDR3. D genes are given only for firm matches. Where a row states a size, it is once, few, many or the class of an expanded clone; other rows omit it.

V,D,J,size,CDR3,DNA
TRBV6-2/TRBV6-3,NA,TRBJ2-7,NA,CASSPTRVQYF,TGTGCCAGCAGCCCGACTCGGGTGCAGTACTTC
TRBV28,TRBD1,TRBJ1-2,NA,CASGSFRQGKGGYTF,TGTGCCAGCGGTTCCTTCCGACAGGGAAAAGGAGGCTACACCTTC
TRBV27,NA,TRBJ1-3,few,CASRTLNSGNTIYF,TGTGCCAGCAGGACATTAAATTCTGGAAACACCATATATTTT
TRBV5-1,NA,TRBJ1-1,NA,CASSLVPGETEAFF,TGCGCCAGCAGCTTGGTGCCGGGAGAAACTGAAGCTTTCTTT
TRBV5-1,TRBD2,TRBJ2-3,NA,CASSPGLAGVTDTQYF,TGCGCCAGCAGCCCCGGACTAGCGGGAGTCACAGATACGCAGTATTTT
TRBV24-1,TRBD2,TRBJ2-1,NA,CATRTSGRGNEQFF,TGTGCCACCAGGACTAGCGGGAGAGGTAATGAGCAGTTCTTC
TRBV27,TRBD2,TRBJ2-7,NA,CASSLRQAGLYEQYF,TGTGCCAGCAGTTTGAGACAAGCGGGATTATACGAGCAGTACTTC
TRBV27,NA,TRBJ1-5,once,CASSLGLPGISNQPQHF,TGTGCCAGCAGTTTAGGATTACCGGGAATAAGCAATCAGCCCCAGCATTTT
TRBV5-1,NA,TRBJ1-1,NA,CASSPAGRGDTEAFF,TGCGCCAGCAGCCCTGCGGGACGGGGGGACACTGAAGCTTTCTTT
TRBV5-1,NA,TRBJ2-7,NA,CASSIPGADEQYF,TGCGCCAGCAGTATCCCCGGTGCTGACGAGCAGTACTTC
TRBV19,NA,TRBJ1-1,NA,CASSMRGLNTEAFF,TGTGCCAGTAGTATGAGGGGACTAAACACTGAAGCTTTCTTT
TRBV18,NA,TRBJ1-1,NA,CASSPPRVNTEAFF,TGTGCCAGCTCACCACCGCGGGTAAACACTGAAGCTTTCTTT
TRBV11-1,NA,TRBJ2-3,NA,CASSSKNGGDTQYF,TGTGCCAGCAGCTCTAAAAACGGCGGCGATACGCAGTATTTT
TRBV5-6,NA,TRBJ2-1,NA,CASSKGPAGYNEQFF,TGTGCCAGCAGCAAGGGCCCGGCGGGCTACAATGAGCAGTTCTTC
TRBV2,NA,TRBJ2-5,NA,CASSDPGDQETQYF,TGTGCCAGCAGTGATCCGGGGGATCAAGAGACCCAGTACTTC
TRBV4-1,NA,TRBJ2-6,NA,CASSHQRQTARSSGANVLTF,TGCGCCAGCAGCCATCAACGTCAGACGGCGAGGAGCTCTGGGGCCAACGTCCTGACTTTC
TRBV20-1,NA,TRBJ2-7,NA,CSVRSSYEQYF,TGCAGTGTCCGTAGCTCCTACGAGCAGTACTTC
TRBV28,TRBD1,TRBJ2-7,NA,CASSPSGQGLEQYF,TGTGCCAGCAGTCCCTCGGGACAGGGGCTCGAGCAGTACTTC
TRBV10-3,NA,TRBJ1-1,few,CAISDWRGGAGFGNTEAFF,TGTGCCATCAGTGACTGGAGGGGAGGGGCAGGGTTTGGGAACACTGAAGCTTTCTTT
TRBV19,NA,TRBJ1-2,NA,CASSPYAGKNYGYTF,TGTGCCAGTAGCCCATACGCAGGCAAAAACTATGGCTACACCTTC
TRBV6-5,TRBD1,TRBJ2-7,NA,CASRPRTGGYEQYF,TGTGCCAGCCGTCCCCGGACAGGGGGGTACGAGCAGTACTTC
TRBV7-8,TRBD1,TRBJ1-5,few,CASSVGGWYQPQHF,TGTGCCAGCAGCGTAGGGGGCTGGTATCAGCCCCAGCATTTT
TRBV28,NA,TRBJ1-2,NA,CASSLSNRSGKGYTF,TGTGCCAGCAGTTTGAGTAACAGATCCGGAAAGGGCTACACCTTC
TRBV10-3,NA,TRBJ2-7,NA,CAISRPDSLDYEQYF,TGTGCCATCAGCCGTCCCGACAGCCTGGACTACGAGCAGTACTTC
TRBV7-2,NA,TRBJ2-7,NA,CASSFGLLRGEQYF,TGTGCCAGCAGCTTCGGTCTACTACGAGGGGAGCAGTACTTC
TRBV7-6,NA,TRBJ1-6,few,CASSRGASSYNSPLHF,TGTGCCAGCAGCCGGGGGGCGAGCTCCTATAATTCACCCCTCCACTTT
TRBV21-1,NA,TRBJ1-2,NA,CASSKGQGENSNYGYTF,TGTGCCAGCAGCAAAGGACAGGGTGAAAACTCTAACTATGGCTACACCTTC
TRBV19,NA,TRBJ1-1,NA,CASSISHLNPMNTEAFF,TGTGCCAGTAGTATATCCCACCTAAACCCGATGAACACTGAAGCTTTCTTT
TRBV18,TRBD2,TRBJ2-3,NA,CASSPSGLAGGSTQYF,TGTGCCAGCTCACCCTCTGGACTAGCGGGAGGGAGCACGCAGTATTTT
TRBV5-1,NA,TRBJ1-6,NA,CASSPGTEGRGNSPLHF,TGCGCCAGCAGCCCGGGAACAGAAGGGCGTGGTAATTCACCCCTCCACTTT
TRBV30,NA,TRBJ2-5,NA,CAWSVSSTKETQYF,TGTGCCTGGAGTGTGTCGAGCACCAAAGAGACCCAGTACTTC
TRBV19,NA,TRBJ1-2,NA,CASMPQVGRVIYGYTF,TGTGCCAGTATGCCGCAGGTTGGGCGGGTTATCTATGGCTACACCTTC
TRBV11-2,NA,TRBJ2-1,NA,CASSPRRGNEQFF,TGTGCCAGCAGCCCTCGACGGGGGAATGAGCAGTTCTTC
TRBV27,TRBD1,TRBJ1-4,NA,CASRRTGGREKLFF,TGTGCCAGCAGGCGGACAGGGGGGAGGGAAAAACTGTTTTTT
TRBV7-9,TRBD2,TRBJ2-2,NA,CASSRRDYPYGELFF,TGTGCCAGCAGCCGGAGGGACTACCCGTACGGGGAGCTGTTTTTT
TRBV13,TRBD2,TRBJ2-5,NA,CASLNQGLAGAETQYF,TGTGCCAGCCTCAACCAGGGGCTAGCGGGAGCAGAGACCCAGTACTTC
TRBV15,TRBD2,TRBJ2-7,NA,CATSSFREDSYEQYF,TGTGCCACCAGCAGCTTCCGGGAGGACTCCTACGAGCAGTACTTC
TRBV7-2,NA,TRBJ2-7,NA,CASSLFRDEQYF,TGTGCCAGCAGCCTATTCAGGGACGAGCAGTACTTC
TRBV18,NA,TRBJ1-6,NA,CASSPKEGENNSPLHF,TGTGCCAGCTCCCCAAAGGAAGGGGAAAATAATTCACCCCTCCACTTT
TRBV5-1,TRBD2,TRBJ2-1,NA,CASSLGTSGRGPFF,TGCGCCAGCAGCTTGGGGACTAGCGGGAGGGGTCCGTTCTTC
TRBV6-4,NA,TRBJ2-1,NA,CASSEKVSGYNEQFF,TGTGCCAGCAGTGAAAAAGTGTCCGGCTACAATGAGCAGTTCTTC